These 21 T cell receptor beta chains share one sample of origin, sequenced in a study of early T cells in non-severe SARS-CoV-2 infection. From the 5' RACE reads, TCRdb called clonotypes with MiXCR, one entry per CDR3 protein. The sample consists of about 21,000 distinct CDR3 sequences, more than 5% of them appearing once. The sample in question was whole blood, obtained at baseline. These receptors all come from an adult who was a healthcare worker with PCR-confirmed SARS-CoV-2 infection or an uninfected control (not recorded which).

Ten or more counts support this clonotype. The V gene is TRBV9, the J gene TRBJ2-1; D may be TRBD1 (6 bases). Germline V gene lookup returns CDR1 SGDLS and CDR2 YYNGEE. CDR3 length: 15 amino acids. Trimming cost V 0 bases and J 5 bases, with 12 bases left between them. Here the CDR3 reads CASSVGVDRNNEQFF. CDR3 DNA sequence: TGTGCCAGCAGCGTAGGGGTCGACAGGAACAATGAGCAGTTCTTC.

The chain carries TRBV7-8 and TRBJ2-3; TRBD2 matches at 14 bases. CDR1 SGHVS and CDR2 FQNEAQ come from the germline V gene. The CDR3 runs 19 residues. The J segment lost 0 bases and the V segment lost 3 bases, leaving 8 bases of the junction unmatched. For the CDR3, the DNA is TGTGCCAGCAGCTTCCCGACTAGCGGGGGGGCGGCTAGCACAGATACGCAGTATTTT. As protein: CASSFPTSGGAASTDTQYF.

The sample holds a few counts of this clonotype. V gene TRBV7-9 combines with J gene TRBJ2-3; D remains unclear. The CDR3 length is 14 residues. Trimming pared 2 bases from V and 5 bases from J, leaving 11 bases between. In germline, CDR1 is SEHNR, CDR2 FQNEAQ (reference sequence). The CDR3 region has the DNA TGTGCCAGCAGCTTATCAGCTATAGTAGATACGCAGTATTTT. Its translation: CASSLSAIVDTQYF.

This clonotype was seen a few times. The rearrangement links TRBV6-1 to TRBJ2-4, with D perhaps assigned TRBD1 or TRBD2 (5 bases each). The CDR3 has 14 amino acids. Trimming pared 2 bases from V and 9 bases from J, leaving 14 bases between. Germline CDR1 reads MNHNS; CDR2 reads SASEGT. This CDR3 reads CASSELGDWGIQYF. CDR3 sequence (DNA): TGTGCCAGCAGTGAATTGGGGGATTGGGGCATTCAGTACTTC.

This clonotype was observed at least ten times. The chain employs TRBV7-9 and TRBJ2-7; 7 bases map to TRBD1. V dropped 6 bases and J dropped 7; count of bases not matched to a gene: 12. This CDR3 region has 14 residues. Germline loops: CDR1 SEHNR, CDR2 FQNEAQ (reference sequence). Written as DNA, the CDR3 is TGTGCCAGCAGATCTACCGTGACAGGGACAGAGCAGTACTTC. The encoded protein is CASRSTVTGTEQYF.

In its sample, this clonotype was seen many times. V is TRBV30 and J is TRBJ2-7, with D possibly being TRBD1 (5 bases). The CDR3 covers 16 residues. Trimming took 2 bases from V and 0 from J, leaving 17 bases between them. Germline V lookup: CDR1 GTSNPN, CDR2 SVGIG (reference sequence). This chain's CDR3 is CAWSPLGAADSYEQYF. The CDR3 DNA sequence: TGTGCCTGGAGTCCCCTAGGGGCGGCCGACTCCTACGAGCAGTACTTC.

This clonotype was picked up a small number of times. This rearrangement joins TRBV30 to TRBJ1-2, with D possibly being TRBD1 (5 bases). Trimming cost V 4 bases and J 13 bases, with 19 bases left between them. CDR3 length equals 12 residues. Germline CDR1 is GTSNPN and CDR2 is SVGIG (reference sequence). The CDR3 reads CAWKPVGRGFTF. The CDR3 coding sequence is TGTGCCTGGAAACCCGTAGGGAGGGGATTCACCTTC.

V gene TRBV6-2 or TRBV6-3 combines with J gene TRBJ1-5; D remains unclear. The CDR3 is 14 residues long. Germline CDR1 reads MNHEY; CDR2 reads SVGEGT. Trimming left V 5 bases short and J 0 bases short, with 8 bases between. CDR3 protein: CASSPEYSNQPQHF. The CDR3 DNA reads TGTGCCAGCAGTCCTGAATATAGCAATCAGCCCCAGCATTTT.

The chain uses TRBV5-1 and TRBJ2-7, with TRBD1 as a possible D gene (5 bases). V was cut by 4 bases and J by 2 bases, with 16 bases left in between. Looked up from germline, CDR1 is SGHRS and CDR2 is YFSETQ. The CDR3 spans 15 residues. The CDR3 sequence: CASSIGQGGAYEQYF. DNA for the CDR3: TGCGCCAGCAGCATCGGACAAGGTGGGGCCTACGAGCAGTACTTC.

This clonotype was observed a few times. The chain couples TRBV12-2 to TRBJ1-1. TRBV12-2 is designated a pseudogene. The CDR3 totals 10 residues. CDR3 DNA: TGTGCAAGTCGCTTAGTGCGGACTTTCTTT. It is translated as CASRLVRTFF.

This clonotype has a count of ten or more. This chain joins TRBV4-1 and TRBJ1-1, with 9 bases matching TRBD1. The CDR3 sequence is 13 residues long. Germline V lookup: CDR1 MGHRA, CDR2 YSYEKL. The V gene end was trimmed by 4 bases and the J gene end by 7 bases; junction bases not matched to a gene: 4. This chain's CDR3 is CASSRTGVGEAFF. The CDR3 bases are TGCGCCAGCAGCCGGACAGGGGTCGGTGAAGCTTTCTTT.

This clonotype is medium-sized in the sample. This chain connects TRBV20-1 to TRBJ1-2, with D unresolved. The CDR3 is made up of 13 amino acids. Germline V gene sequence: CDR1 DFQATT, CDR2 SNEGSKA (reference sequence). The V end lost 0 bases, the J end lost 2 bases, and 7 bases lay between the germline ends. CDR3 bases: TGCAGTGCTAGAGATCAACGGAACTATGGCTACACCTTC. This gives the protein CSARDQRNYGYTF.

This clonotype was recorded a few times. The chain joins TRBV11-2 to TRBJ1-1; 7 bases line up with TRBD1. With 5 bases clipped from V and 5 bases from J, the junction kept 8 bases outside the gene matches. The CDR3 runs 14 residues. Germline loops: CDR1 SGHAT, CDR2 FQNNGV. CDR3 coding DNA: TGTGCCAGCAGCCACAGGGGTGGAGTTACTGAAGCTTTCTTT. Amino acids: CASSHRGGVTEAFF. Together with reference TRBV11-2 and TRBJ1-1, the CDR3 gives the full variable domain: EAGVAQSPRYKIIEKRQSVAFWCNPISGHATLYWYQQILGQGPKLLIQFQNNGVVDDSQLPKDRFSAERLKGVDSTLKIQPAKLEDSAVYLCASSHRGGVTEAFFGQGTRLTVV.

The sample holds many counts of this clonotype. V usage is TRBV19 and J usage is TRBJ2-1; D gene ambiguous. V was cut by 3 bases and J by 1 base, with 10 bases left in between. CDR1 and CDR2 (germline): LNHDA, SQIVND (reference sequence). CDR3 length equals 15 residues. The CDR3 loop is CASSMSEASYNEQFF. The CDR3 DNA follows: TGTGCCAGTAGTATGTCAGAAGCTTCCTACAATGAGCAGTTCTTC.

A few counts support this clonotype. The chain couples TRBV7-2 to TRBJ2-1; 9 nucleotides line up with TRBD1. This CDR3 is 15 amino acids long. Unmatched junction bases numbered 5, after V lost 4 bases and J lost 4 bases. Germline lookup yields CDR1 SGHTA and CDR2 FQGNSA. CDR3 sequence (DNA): TGTGCCAGCAGCTCCACAGGGGGCCATTACAATGAGCAGTTCTTC. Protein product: CASSSTGGHYNEQFF.

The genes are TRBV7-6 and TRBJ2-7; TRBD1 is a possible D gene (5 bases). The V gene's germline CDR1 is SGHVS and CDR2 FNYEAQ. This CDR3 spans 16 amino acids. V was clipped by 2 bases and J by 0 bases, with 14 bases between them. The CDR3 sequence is CASSLSNRRNSYEQYF. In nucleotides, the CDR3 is TGTGCCAGCAGCTTATCGAACAGGCGTAACTCCTACGAGCAGTACTTC. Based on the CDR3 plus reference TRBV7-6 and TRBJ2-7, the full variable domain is GAGVSQSPRYKVTKRGQDVALRCDPISGHVSLYWYRQALGQGPEFLTYFNYEAQQDKSGLPNDRFSAERPEGSISTLTIQRTEQRDSAMYRCASSLSNRRNSYEQYFGPGTRLTVT.

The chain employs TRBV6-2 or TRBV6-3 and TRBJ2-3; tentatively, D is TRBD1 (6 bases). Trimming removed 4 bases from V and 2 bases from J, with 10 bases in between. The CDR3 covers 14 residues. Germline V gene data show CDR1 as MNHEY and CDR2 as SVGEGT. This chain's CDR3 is CASSSGQITDTQYF. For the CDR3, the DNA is TGTGCCAGCAGTTCCGGACAGATCACAGATACGCAGTATTTT.

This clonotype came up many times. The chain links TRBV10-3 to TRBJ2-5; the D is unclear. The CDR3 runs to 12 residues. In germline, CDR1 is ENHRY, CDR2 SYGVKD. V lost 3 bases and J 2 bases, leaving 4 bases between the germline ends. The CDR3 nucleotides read TGTGCCATCAGTGAATTTCAAGAGACCCAGTACTTC. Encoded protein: CAISEFQETQYF.

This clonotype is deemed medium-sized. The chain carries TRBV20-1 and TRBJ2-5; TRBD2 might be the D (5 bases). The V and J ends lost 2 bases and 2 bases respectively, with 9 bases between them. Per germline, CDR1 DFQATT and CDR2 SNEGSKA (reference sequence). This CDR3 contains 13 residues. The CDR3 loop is CSARPGGQETQYF. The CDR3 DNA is TGCAGTGCTAGACCCGGAGGTCAAGAGACCCAGTACTTC.

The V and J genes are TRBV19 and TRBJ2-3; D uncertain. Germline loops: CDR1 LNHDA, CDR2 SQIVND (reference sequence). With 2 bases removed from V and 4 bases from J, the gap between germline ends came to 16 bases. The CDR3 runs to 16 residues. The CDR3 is CASSIRRGSEADTQYF. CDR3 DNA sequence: TGTGCCAGTAGTATACGCCGTGGCAGCGAGGCAGATACGCAGTATTTT.

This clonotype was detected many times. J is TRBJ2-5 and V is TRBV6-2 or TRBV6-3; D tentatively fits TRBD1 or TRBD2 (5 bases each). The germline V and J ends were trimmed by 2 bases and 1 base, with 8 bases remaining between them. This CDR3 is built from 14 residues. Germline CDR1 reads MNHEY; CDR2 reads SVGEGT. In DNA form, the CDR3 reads TGTGCCAGCAGTTACGGGACCCTCCAAGAGACCCAGTACTTC. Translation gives CASSYGTLQETQYF.